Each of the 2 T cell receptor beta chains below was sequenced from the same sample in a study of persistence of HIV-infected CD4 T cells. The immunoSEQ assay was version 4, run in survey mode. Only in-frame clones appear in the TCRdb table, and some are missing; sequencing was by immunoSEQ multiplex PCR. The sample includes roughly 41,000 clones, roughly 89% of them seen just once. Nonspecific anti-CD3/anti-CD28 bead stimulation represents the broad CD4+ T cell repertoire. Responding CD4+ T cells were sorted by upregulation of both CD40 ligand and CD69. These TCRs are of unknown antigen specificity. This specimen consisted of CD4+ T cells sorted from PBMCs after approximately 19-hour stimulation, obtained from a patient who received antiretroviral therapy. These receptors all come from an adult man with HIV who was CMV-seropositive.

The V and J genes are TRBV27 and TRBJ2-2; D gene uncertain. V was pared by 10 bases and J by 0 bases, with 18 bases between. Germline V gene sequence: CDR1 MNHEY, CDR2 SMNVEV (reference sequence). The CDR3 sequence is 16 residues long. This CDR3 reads CATHPQGTANTGELFF. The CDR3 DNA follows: TGTGCCACCCACCCCCAAGGCACCGCGAACACCGGGGAGCTGTTTTTT.

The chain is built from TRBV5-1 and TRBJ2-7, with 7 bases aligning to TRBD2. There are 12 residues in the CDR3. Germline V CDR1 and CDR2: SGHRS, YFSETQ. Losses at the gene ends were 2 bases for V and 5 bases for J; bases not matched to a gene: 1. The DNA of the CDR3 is TGCGCCAGCAGCTTCGGGGGGAACGAGCAGTACTTC. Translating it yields CASSFGGNEQYF.